The present TCR beta chain was sequenced within a study of chemoradiotherapy in HPV16-positive cancers. Study-wide results and limits: During treatment, candidate HPV-specific clones and E7-related motifs expanded in tumor.

This clone was picked up a small number of times. The antigen is undetermined. The repertoire was sequenced with immunoSEQ multiplex PCR; TCRdb's copy has only in-frame clones and lacks some. The sample has roughly 25,000 clones, 94% seen once. This material was collected from a patient who underwent chemoradiotherapy. The receptor was isolated from a human donor with HPV-associated anogenital cancer.

CDR3 region: CASSVATSGGGGTDTQYF. The DNA of the CDR3 is TGTGCCAGCAGCGTAGCGACTAGCGGGGGGGGAGGGACAGATACGCAGTATTTT. This sequence joins TRBV9 and TRBJ2-3, with 14 bases matching TRBD2. Unmatched junction bases numbered 6, after V lost 0 bases and J lost 3 bases. The CDR3 consists of 18 residues. CDR1 and CDR2 from the germline V gene are SGDLS and YYNGEE.